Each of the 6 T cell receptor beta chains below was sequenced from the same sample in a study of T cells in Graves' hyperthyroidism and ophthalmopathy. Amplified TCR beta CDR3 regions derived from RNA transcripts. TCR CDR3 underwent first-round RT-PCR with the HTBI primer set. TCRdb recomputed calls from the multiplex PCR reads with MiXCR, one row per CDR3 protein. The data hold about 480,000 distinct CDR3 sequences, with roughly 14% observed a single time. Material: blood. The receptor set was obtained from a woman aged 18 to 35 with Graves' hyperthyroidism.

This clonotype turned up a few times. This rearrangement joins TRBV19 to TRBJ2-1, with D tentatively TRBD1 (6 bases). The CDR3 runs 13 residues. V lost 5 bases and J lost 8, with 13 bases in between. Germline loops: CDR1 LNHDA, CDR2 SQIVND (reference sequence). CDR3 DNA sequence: TGTGCCAGTAGTCTTACAGGGAGCGATGAGCAGTTCTTC. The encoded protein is CASSLTGSDEQFF.

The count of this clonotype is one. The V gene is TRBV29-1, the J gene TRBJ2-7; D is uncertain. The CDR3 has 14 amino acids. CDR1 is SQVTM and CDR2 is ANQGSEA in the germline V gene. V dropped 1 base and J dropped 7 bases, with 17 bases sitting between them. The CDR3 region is CSVEGVGVAGEQYF. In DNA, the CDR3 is TGCAGCGTTGAAGGAGTTGGGGTCGCCGGGGAGCAGTACTTC.

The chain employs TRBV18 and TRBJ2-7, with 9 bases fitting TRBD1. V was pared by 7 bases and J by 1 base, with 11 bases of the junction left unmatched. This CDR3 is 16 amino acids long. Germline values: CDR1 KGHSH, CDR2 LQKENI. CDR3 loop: CASFEPRDRASYEQYF. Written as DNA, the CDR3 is TGTGCCAGCTTCGAACCCCGGGACAGGGCGTCCTACGAGCAGTACTTC.

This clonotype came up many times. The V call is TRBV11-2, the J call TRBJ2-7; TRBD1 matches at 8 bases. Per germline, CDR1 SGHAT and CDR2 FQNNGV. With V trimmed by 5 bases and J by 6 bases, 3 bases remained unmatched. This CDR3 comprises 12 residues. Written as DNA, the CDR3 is TGTGCCAGCAGCCTAACAGGGGGCGAGCAGTACGTC. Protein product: CASSLTGGEQYV.

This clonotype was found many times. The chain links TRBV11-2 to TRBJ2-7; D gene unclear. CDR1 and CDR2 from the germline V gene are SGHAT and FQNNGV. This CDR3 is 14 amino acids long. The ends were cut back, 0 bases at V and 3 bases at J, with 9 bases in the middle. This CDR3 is CASSLDFAVYEQYV. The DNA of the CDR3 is TGTGCCAGCAGCTTAGATTTCGCAGTCTACGAGCAGTACGTC.

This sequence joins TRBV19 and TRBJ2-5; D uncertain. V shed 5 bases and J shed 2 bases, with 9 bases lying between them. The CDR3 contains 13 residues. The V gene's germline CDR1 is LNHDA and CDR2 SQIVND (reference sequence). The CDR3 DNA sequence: TGTGCCAGTAGTGAGGCAGTACAAGAGACCCAGTACTTC. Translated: CASSEAVQETQYF.